The 27 T cell receptor beta chains below all came from one sample that was sequenced in a study of OX40 agonist ivuxolimab in advanced cancers. Repertoires were generated with immunoSEQ multiplex PCR, while TCRdb's copy carries only in-frame clones and drops some. The data hold about 86,000 clones, with 80% to 95% observed a single time. The input for sequencing was CD4+ or CD8+ T cells sorted from blood, taken in a trial of the OX40 agonist ivuxolimab. The origin of the receptors is an adult with an advanced solid tumor such as melanoma, head and neck, liver or kidney cancer.

The chain joins TRBV28 to TRBJ2-1; D possibly corresponds to TRBD2 (6 bases). The V gene's germline CDR1 is MDHEN and CDR2 SYDVKM. With 8 bases removed from V and 5 bases from J, the gap between germline ends came to 16 bases. The length of the CDR3 is 14 residues. CDR3 loop: CASCCSGTHNEQFF. CDR3 sequence (DNA): TGTGCCAGCTGCTGTTCCGGGACTCACAATGAGCAGTTCTTC.

The V and J genes are TRBV6-5 and TRBJ2-7; a weak D match, TRBD1 (6 bases). Germline assignment: CDR1 MNHEY and CDR2 SVGAGI. Trimming cost V 6 bases and J 6 bases, with 18 bases left between them. The CDR3 extends over 14 amino acids. CDR3 in amino acids: CASSENRVLGEQYF. The CDR3 nucleotides read TGTGCCAGCAGCGAAAACAGGGTCTTGGGCGAGCAGTACTTC.

In its sample, this clone was seen once. V gene TRBV5-4 combines with J gene TRBJ2-7; D is perhaps TRBD1 (6 bases). CDR1 and CDR2 (germline): SGHNT, YYREEE (reference sequence). The CDR3 sequence is 13 residues long. V shed 3 bases and J shed 7 bases, with 14 bases lying between them. DNA for the CDR3: TGTGCCAGCAGCTGGTACCAAGGGACAGAGCAGTACTTC. This translates into CASSWYQGTEQYF.

V and J are TRBV30 and TRBJ2-3; tentative D call: TRBD1 (7 bases). Trimming cost V 3 bases and J 3 bases, with 16 bases left between them. This CDR3 has 15 amino acids. The germline CDR1 and CDR2 sequences are GTSNPN and SVGIG (reference sequence). CDR3 nucleotide sequence: TGTGCCTGGAGGGACTACAGGGGAAGTACAGATACGCAGTATTTT. Amino acid sequence: CAWRDYRGSTDTQYF. The full variable domain, its missing parts supplied by reference TRBV30 and TRBJ2-3, is SQTIHQWPATLVQPVGSPLSLECTVEGTSNPNLYWYRQAAGRGLQLLFYSVGIGQISSEVPQNLSASRPQDRQFILSSKKLLLSDSGFYLCAWRDYRGSTDTQYFGPGTRLTVL.

The V call is TRBV19, the J call TRBJ1-1, with a possible D match to TRBD1 (5 bases). Looked up from germline, CDR1 is LNHDA and CDR2 is SQIVND (reference sequence). V was shortened by 3 bases and J by 1 base, with 12 bases between the two germline ends. The CDR3 consists of 15 residues. CDR3: CASSIYGRGNTEAFF. CDR3 in DNA: TGTGCCAGTAGTATTTACGGAAGGGGGAACACTGAAGCTTTCTTT.

The V gene is TRBV4-2, the J gene TRBJ2-1; D is undetermined. CDR3 length equals 12 residues. The V gene's germline CDR1 is LGHNA and CDR2 YNFKEQ. The V gene lost 1 base and the J gene lost 5 bases, with 3 bases spanning the gap. The CDR3 DNA sequence: TGTGCCAGCAGCCAAGGAAACAATGAGCAGTTCTTC. This gives the protein CASSQGNNEQFF.

This chain links TRBV30 with TRBJ1-3, with unresolved D. The CDR3 is 12 residues long. In germline, CDR1 is GTSNPN, CDR2 SVGIG (reference sequence). The V end was cut by 2 bases, the J end by 3 bases, with 5 bases between. The CDR3 DNA is TGTGCCTGGAGTCCCCATGGAAACACCATATATTTT. Encoded protein: CAWSPHGNTIYF.

The rearrangement joins TRBV20-1 to TRBJ2-7; D gene uncertain. Trimming stripped 5 bases from V and 4 bases from J, with 6 bases between. CDR1 is DFQATT, CDR2 SNEGSKA, per germline (reference sequence). The CDR3 contains 10 residues. The CDR3 coding sequence is TGCAGTGCTCGAAAGTACGAGCAGTACTTC. Translation gives CSARKYEQYF.

The rearrangement uses TRBV5-5 and TRBJ2-4; the D gene is possibly TRBD2 (5 bases). V dropped 4 bases and J dropped 2 bases, with 13 bases sitting between them. The CDR3 has 15 residues. Germline V gene data show CDR1 as SGHKS and CDR2 as YYEKEE (reference sequence). CDR3 in amino acids: CASSPGISPKNIQYF. DNA of the CDR3: TGTGCCAGCAGCCCCGGGATATCTCCCAAAAACATTCAGTACTTC.

The chain carries TRBV18 and TRBJ2-3, with 8 nucleotides matching TRBD1. This CDR3 is built from 17 residues. V was clipped by 1 base and J by 3 bases; unmatched bases: 9. CDR1 is KGHSH, CDR2 LQKENI, per germline. The CDR3 sequence: CASSPRIGTGGTDTQYF. DNA of the CDR3: TGTGCCAGCTCACCACGTATTGGGACAGGTGGAACAGATACGCAGTATTTT.

This clone was counted once. V is TRBV7-2 and J is TRBJ2-5; D is unresolved. The CDR3 loop spans 16 amino acids. V was cut by 0 bases and J by 2 bases, with 13 bases left in between. CDR1 is SGHTA and CDR2 is FQGNSA in the germline V gene. CDR3 in DNA: TGTGCCAGCAGCTTAGCGTTTCATAGTAAACAAGAGACCCAGTACTTC. It specifies CASSLAFHSKQETQYF.

The genes are TRBV2 and TRBJ2-5, with 9 positions matching TRBD1. The germline V gene has CDR1 SNHLY and CDR2 FYNNEI. V lost 6 bases to trimming and J lost 5 bases; unmatched junction nucleotides: 4. This CDR3 is 13 amino acids long. The CDR3 coding sequence is TGTGCCAGCAGAGCCGGGACAGGGGAGACCCAGTACTTC. It specifies CASRAGTGETQYF.

This rearrangement joins TRBV27 to TRBJ2-5; no definite D call. Trimming stripped 5 bases from V and 1 base from J, with 8 bases between. The V gene's germline CDR1 is MNHEY and CDR2 SMNVEV (reference sequence). This CDR3 is 13 amino acids long. The CDR3 loop reads CASSPTRQETQYF. As DNA, the CDR3 is TGTGCCAGCAGTCCGACCCGCCAAGAGACCCAGTACTTC.

V usage is TRBV19 and J usage is TRBJ2-2; perhaps TRBD2 as D (6 bases). CDR1 is LNHDA and CDR2 is SQIVND in the germline V gene (reference sequence). Deletions cut 6 bases from V and 3 bases from J, with 14 bases between. This CDR3 is built from 15 residues. The CDR3 bases are TGTGCCAGTAGATCCCATTGGGGGGACACCGGGGAGCTGTTTTTT. Residues: CASRSHWGDTGELFF.

In the case of this clone: Its ends do not fully match the called genes, so a read error is possible. Other DNA sequences from this sample encode an identical CDR3 as well. The chain has TRBV5-8 and TRBJ1-3, with D tentatively TRBD1 (5 bases). Looked up from germline, CDR1 is SGHTS and CDR2 is YDEGEE. CDR3 length: 14 amino acids. The CDR3 loop is CASSLSGAGNTIYF. The CDR3 bases are TGTGCCAGCAGCCTCAGCGGGGCTGGGAACACCATATATTTT. The full variable domain, with the rest looked up from reference TRBV5-8 and TRBJ1-3, is EAGVTQSPTHLIKTRGQQATLRCSPISGHTSVYWYQQALGLGLQFLLWYDEGEERNRGNFPPRFSGRQFPNYSSELNVNALELEDSALYLCASSLSGAGNTIYFGEGSWLTVV.

The gene calls are TRBV7-9 and TRBJ1-2; tentatively, D is TRBD1 (6 bases). In germline, CDR1 is SEHNR, CDR2 FQNEAQ (reference sequence). The CDR3 extends over 15 amino acids. V dropped 0 bases and J dropped 6 bases, with 14 bases sitting between them. CDR3 region: CASSLAMGQGHGYTF. The CDR3 bases are TGTGCCAGCAGCTTAGCAATGGGCCAGGGGCATGGCTACACCTTC.

The chain couples TRBV19 to TRBJ2-5; D perhaps matches TRBD2 (6 bases). Germline lookup yields CDR1 LNHDA and CDR2 SQIVND (reference sequence). The V end was cut by 4 bases, the J end by 2 bases, with 11 bases between. CDR3 size: 14 residues. The CDR3 DNA reads TGTGCCAGTAGTACCGACCGGGGGCAAGAGACCCAGTACTTC. Its translation is CASSTDRGQETQYF.

V usage is TRBV27 and J usage is TRBJ2-2; 15 bases fit TRBD2. Trimming removed 3 bases from V and 5 bases from J; junction bases left unmatched: 13. Per the germline V gene, CDR1 is MNHEY and CDR2 is SMNVEV (reference sequence). This CDR3 is built from 20 residues. Here the CDR3 reads CASSFKPGLAGGLMTGELFF. The CDR3 DNA sequence: TGTGCCAGCAGTTTTAAGCCGGGACTAGCGGGAGGATTGATGACCGGGGAGCTGTTTTTT.

V and J are TRBV10-3 and TRBJ1-5, with 7 bases aligning to TRBD1. The V segment lost 8 bases and the J segment 7 bases; nucleotides outside the gene matches: 8. CDR3 length: 13 residues. Germline CDR1 ENHRY, CDR2 SYGVKD. This CDR3 is CAIGDAGGQPQHF. The CDR3 DNA follows: TGTGCCATCGGAGACGCAGGGGGGCAGCCCCAGCATTTT.

The chain couples TRBV29-1 to TRBJ1-2; D is perhaps TRBD1 (6 bases). CDR1 and CDR2 from the germline V gene are SQVTM and ANQGSEA. The CDR3 has 12 amino acids. Trimming pared 7 bases from V and 8 bases from J, leaving 17 bases between. This CDR3 reads CSGARAGDGYTF. CDR3 nucleotides: TGCAGCGGCGCCAGGGCAGGGGACGGCTACACCTTC. The full variable domain, with the rest looked up from reference TRBV29-1 and TRBJ1-2, is SAVISQKPSRDICQRGTSLTIQCQVDSQVTMMFWYRQQPGQSLTLIATANQGSEATYESGFVIDKFPISRPNLTFSTLTVSNMSPEDSSIYLCSGARAGDGYTFGSGTRLTVV.

The chain is built from TRBV28 and TRBJ2-1; 12 bases align to TRBD1. The CDR3 sequence is 15 residues long. The V and J ends lost 8 bases and 5 bases, in that order; junction bases with no gene match: 7. Germline CDR1 is MDHEN and CDR2 is SYDVKM. The DNA for the CDR3 is TGTGCCAGCGGCCGCGGGACAGGGGGCAACAATGAGCAGTTCTTC. Translating gives CASGRGTGGNNEQFF.

This clone was observed a few times. This chain links TRBV27 with TRBJ1-5; weak D call: TRBD1 (5 bases). This CDR3 contains 13 residues. With 9 bases removed from V and 8 bases from J, the gap between germline ends came to 17 bases. Germline CDR1 is MNHEY and CDR2 is SMNVEV (reference sequence). This CDR3 is CASRRGPREPQHF. The CDR3 DNA is TGTGCCAGTAGAAGGGGCCCGAGGGAGCCCCAGCATTTT.

The V and J genes are TRBV28 and TRBJ2-7, with D perhaps TRBD1 (5 bases). The CDR3 length is 14 residues. V lost 3 bases to trimming and J lost 6 bases, with 15 bases between them. The germline CDR1 and CDR2 sequences are MDHEN and SYDVKM. The DNA of the CDR3 is TGTGCCAGCAGTTTTCCGGACACCGCACGCGAGCAGTACTTC. Its protein is CASSFPDTAREQYF. Looking up the rest from reference TRBV28 and TRBJ2-7 gives the full variable domain: DVKVTQSSRYLVKRTGEKVFLECVQDMDHENMFWYRQDPGLGLRLIYFSYDVKMKEKGDIPEGYSVSREKKERFSLILESASTNQTSMYLCASSFPDTAREQYFGPGTRLTVT.

The J gene is TRBJ2-2, the V gene TRBV5-1; 7 bases agree with TRBD2. The CDR3 totals 16 residues. J gave up 4 bases and V 4 bases, and 10 bases lay outside the gene matches. Germline loops: CDR1 SGHRS, CDR2 YFSETQ. This CDR3 is CASSLRGGRGTGELFF. CDR3 DNA sequence: TGCGCCAGCAGCCTCCGCGGAGGGAGGGGCACCGGGGAGCTGTTTTTT.

The J gene is TRBJ1-2, the V gene TRBV28; D is ambiguous. Germline-derived CDR1 and CDR2 are MDHEN and SYDVKM. The CDR3 loop spans 12 amino acids. V dropped 2 bases and J dropped 5 bases, with 6 bases sitting between them. The CDR3 bases are TGTGCCAGCAGTTTAAACGGGTATGGCTACACCTTC. This codes for CASSLNGYGYTF.

The chain links TRBV11-3 to TRBJ2-4, with a possible D match to TRBD2 (6 bases). The CDR3 runs to 16 residues. V shed 3 bases and J shed 3 bases, with 15 bases lying between them. CDR1 and CDR2 (germline): SGHNT, YENEEA. The CDR3 spells CASSLGGLGGKNIQYF. CDR3 coding DNA: TGTGCCAGCAGCTTGGGAGGTCTCGGTGGCAAAAACATTCAGTACTTC.

The chain combines TRBV5-1 with TRBJ2-7, with 8 bases aligning to TRBD2. The CDR3 loop spans 16 amino acids. The germline CDR1 and CDR2 sequences are SGHRS and YFSETQ. V shed 0 bases and J 3 bases; nucleotides not matched to a gene: 8. The CDR3 coding sequence is TGCGCCAGCAGCTTGGTTGCGGGAGGACCCGACTACGAGCAGTACTTC. Translation: CASSLVAGGPDYEQYF.